Given below is one T cell receptor (beta chain) in context. The assay was immunoSEQ multiplex PCR, and TCRdb's table has in-frame clones only and misses some. Of approximately 91,000 clones in the sample, about 80% were seen once. The sample is drawn from a study of blood T cell repertoires in COVID-19. This CDR3 is 16 amino acids long. The V and J ends lost 7 bases and 0 bases respectively, with 13 bases between them. CDR1 is MDHEN and CDR2 is SYDVKM in the germline V gene. The TCR was taken from a human donor in a cohort sampled during active COVID-19. Input material: peripheral blood. V gene TRBV28 combines with J gene TRBJ2-6, with D possibly TRBD1 on 6 matching bases. The CDR3 sequence: CASNRGQNSGANVLTF. CDR3 DNA: TGTGCCAGCAACCGGGGACAAAACTCTGGGGCCAACGTCCTGACTTTC.